This T cell receptor (beta chain) is from a study of shared clonotypes between healthy human individuals. Points from the study as a whole: Naive CD4 clonotypes overlapped across a few donors at about 5%.

The protocol was immunoSEQ multiplex PCR, while the TCRdb copy is restricted to in-frame clones and leaves out a portion. This table holds about 590,000 clones, about 95% found once. The sample holds a few counts of this clone. Antigen: not known. The junction had 5 bases not matched to a gene; V was cut back by 0 bases and J by 5 bases. The CDR3 covers 16 residues. The V gene's germline CDR1 is GTSNPN and CDR2 SVGIG (reference sequence). Terminally differentiated effector memory CD45RA+ cells were left out of the naive CD8 fraction, which was CD45RO-negative and positively selected for CCR7. Sequenced input: naive CD8+ T cells sorted from blood. The TCR was taken from a woman in her twenties or thirties in good health. The chain employs TRBV30 and TRBJ2-1; 12 positions agree with TRBD1. CDR3 sequence reads: CAWSVGGTGGHNEQFF. CDR3 nucleotides: TGTGCCTGGAGTGTAGGAGGGACAGGGGGCCACAATGAGCAGTTCTTC.